The 9 T cell receptor beta chains below were found in one sample sequenced in a study of shared clonotypes between healthy human individuals (dated by TCRdb to the early 2020s). To prepare the library, the immunoSEQ multiplex PCR assay was applied. In TCRdb, the immuneACCESS table is reduced to in-frame sequences with V and J assigned. These tables do not hold every clone; where another copy was compared, an unresolved V gene accounts for under half, and the others remain unexplained. In this sample the table shows about 1 million clones, about 74% of which occur a single time. The ten largest clones represent about 1.5% of the sample. Sample: memory CD4+ T cells sorted from blood. The sample's cell subset or site label, in plain terms: CD45RA-negative fraction. Every receptor here comes from a young man in good health.

This chain joins TRBV7-9 and TRBJ2-6; D is unresolved. V was shortened by 3 bases and J by 3 bases, with 3 bases between the two germline ends. Germline V gives CDR1 SEHNR, CDR2 FQNEAQ (reference sequence). This CDR3 is 13 amino acids long. Here the CDR3 reads CASSFGGANVLTF. The DNA of the CDR3 is TGTGCCAGCAGCTTTGGTGGGGCCAACGTCCTGACTTTC.

The rearrangement links TRBV4-3 to TRBJ2-6, with a possible D match to TRBD1 (6 bases). Germline V gene lookup returns CDR1 LGHNA and CDR2 YSLEER. The CDR3 contains 16 residues. The V end lost 4 bases, the J end lost 2 bases, and 12 bases lay between the germline ends. The CDR3: CASSLGTGTGANVLTF. The CDR3 DNA reads as TGCGCCAGCAGCCTCGGAACAGGGACTGGGGCCAACGTCCTGACTTTC.

This clone occurred a few times. This sample also contains other DNA sequences that code for the same CDR3. The rearrangement links TRBV5-1 to TRBJ2-1, with 8 positions matching TRBD1. Unmatched junction bases numbered 2, after V lost 0 bases and J lost 0 bases. The germline gives CDR1 SGHRS, CDR2 YFSETQ. The CDR3 spans 16 residues. The CDR3 coding sequence is TGCGCCAGCAGCTTGGGCGGACAGGGCTCCTACAATGAGCAGTTCTTC. Its protein is CASSLGGQGSYNEQFF.

CDR3 region: CASSLSLTGDQPQHF. The CDR3 region has the DNA TGCGCCAGCAGTTTATCTTTGACCGGAGATCAGCCCCAGCATTTT. The chain is built from TRBV4-1 and TRBJ1-5; no definite D call. Per germline, CDR1 MGHRA and CDR2 YSYEKL. The V and J ends lost 6 bases and 5 bases respectively, with 17 bases between them. CDR3 length: 15 residues.

V and J are TRBV5-4 and TRBJ2-5, with 11 positions matching TRBD2. Germline lookup yields CDR1 SGHNT and CDR2 YYREEE (reference sequence). The CDR3 has 16 residues. V dropped 2 bases and J dropped 1; count of bases not matched to a gene: 4. CDR3 in amino acids: CASSFSGTSGQETQYF. CDR3 nucleotides: TGTGCCAGCAGCTTTTCCGGGACTAGCGGCCAAGAGACCCAGTACTTC.

The chain uses TRBV9 and TRBJ1-2; D not resolved. CDR1 and CDR2 (germline): SGDLS, YYNGEE. CDR3 length equals 15 residues. The ends were cut back, 0 bases at V and 6 bases at J, with 15 bases in the middle. The CDR3 loop reads CASSVEPGGMNGYTF. CDR3 bases: TGTGCCAGCAGCGTAGAACCCGGCGGGATGAATGGCTACACCTTC.

This clone was seen only once. In the same sample, other DNA sequences code for this CDR3. V usage is TRBV5-1 and J usage is TRBJ2-2; a possible D gene is TRBD2 (7 bases). This CDR3 is 14 amino acids long. Deletions cut 4 bases from V and 4 bases from J, with 11 bases between. Germline V gene data show CDR1 as SGHRS and CDR2 as YFSETQ. The CDR3 protein is CASSLGGPTGELFF. The CDR3, as DNA: TGCGCCAGCAGCCTGGGGGGGCCCACCGGGGAGCTGTTTTTT. Full variable domain (missing parts from reference TRBV5-1 and TRBJ2-2): KAGVTQTPRYLIKTRGQQVTLSCSPISGHRSVSWYQQTPGQGLQFLFEYFSETQRNKGNFPGRFSGRQFSNSRSEMNVSTLELGDSALYLCASSLGGPTGELFFGEGSRLTVL.

The V gene is TRBV10-3, the J gene TRBJ2-1; 7 nucleotides match TRBD2. CDR1 ENHRY and CDR2 SYGVKD come from the germline V gene. The CDR3 has 16 amino acids. V was clipped by 3 bases and J by 10 bases; unmatched bases: 15. For the CDR3, the DNA is TGTGCCATCAGTGAAATTAATTCTAGCGGTGGGGGGGAGCAGTTCTTC. This encodes CAISEINSSGGGEQFF.

This clone was observed a handful of times. The genes are TRBV2 and TRBJ1-5, with D unresolved. The CDR3 sequence is 15 residues long. Trimming left V 5 bases short and J 4 bases short, with 15 bases between. Germline CDR1 SNHLY, CDR2 FYNNEI. Here the CDR3 DNA reads TGTGCCAGCAGTCCACTATCATATACGAATCAGCCCCAGCATTTT. Translating gives CASSPLSYTNQPQHF.